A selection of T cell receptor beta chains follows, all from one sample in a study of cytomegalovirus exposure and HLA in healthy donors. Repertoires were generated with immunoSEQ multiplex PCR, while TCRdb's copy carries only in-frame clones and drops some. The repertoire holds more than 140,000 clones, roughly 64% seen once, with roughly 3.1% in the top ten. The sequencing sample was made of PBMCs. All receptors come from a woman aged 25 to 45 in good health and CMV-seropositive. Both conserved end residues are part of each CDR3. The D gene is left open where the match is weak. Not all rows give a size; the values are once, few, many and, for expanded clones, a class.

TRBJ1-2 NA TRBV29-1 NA TGCAGCGCACAGGGCGACTATGGCTACACCTTC CSAQGDYGYTF
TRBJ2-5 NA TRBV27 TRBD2 TGTGCCAGCAGTTTCAGAGGGAGGGAGGTAGGAGAGACCCAGTACTTC CASSFRGREVGETQYF
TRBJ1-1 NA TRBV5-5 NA TGTGCCAGCAGCTTGGAGCACAGGCCCACTGAAGCTTTCTTT CASSLEHRPTEAFF
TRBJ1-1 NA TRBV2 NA TGTGCCAGCAGTGGTTTGGGCAGACAAGACGCTTTCTTT CASSGLGRQDAFF
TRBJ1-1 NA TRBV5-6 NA TGTGCCAGCAGCTTGGACTGGGTGGGCAGCGAAGCTTTCTTT CASSLDWVGSEAFF
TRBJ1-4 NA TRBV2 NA TGTGCCAGCGCTAGGCGCTATGAAAAACTGTTTTTT CASARRYEKLFF
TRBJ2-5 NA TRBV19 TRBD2 TGTGCCAGTAGTCGGCGGGAGTTAGGGGAGACCCAGTACTTC CASSRRELGETQYF
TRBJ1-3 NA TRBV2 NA TGTGCCAGCATGCGGGAAAGTGGGGACACCATATATTTT CASMRESGDTIYF
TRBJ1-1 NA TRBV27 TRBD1 TGTGCCAGCAGTTTATCTGGGACAGGGGACACTGAAGCTTTCTTT CASSLSGTGDTEAFF
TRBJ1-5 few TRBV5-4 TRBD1 TGTGCCAGGTACAGGGGTCGCAATCAGCCCCAGCATTTT CARYRGRNQPQHF
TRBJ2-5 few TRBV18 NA TGTGCCAGCTCACTACAGGAAAAAGAGACCCAGTACTTC CASSLQEKETQYF
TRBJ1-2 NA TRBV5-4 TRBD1 TGTGCCAGCAGCCATACACAGGGGGCGTATGGCTACACCTTC CASSHTQGAYGYTF
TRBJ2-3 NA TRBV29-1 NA TGCAGCGTGGAGAAAGTGAAGACAGATACGCAGTATTTT CSVEKVKTDTQYF
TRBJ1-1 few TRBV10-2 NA TGCGCCAGCAGTGCAGCCAGGGTGAACACTGAAGCTTTCTTT CASSAARVNTEAFF
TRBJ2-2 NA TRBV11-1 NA TGTGCCAGCAGCCAACAGGCCGGGGAGCTGTTTTTT CASSQQAGELFF
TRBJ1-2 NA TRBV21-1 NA TGTGCCAGCAGCAAAGATATCCACGGTGGCTACACCTTC CASSKDIHGGYTF
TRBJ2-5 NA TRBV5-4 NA TGTGCCAGCAGCGCCACGACAGGAGGTCTTAGAGAGACCCAGTACTTC CASSATTGGLRETQYF
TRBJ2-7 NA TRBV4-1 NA TGCGCCAGCAGCCAACAGCGCTCCTACGAGCAGTACTTC CASSQQRSYEQYF
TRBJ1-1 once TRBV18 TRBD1 TGTGCCAGCTCACCTAGACAGGGGTACACTGAAGCTTTCTTT CASSPRQGYTEAFF
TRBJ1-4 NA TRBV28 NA TGTGCCAGCAGTTTATATCCCGGTCGCGGAAGCCATAATGAAAAACTGTTTTTT CASSLYPGRGSHNEKLFF
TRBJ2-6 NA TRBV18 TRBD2 TGTGCCAGCCCCCGGATGGGGGGGATAGCGGGGGCCAACGTCCTGACTTTC CASPRMGGIAGANVLTF
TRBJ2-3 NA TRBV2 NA TGTGCCAGCAGTGCCTTCCTTGACACCACAGATACGCAGTATTTT CASSAFLDTTDTQYF
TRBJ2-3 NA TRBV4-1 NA TGCGCCAGCAGCCAAGATGATGGCTTTAGCACAGATACGCAGTATTTT CASSQDDGFSTDTQYF
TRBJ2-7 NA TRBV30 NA TGTGCCTGGAGAGGGGGATGGGGATCCTACGAGCAGTACTTC CAWRGGWGSYEQYF
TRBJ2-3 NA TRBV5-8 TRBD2 TGTGCAGGGACTAGCGGGCAGAGCACAGATACGCAGTATTTT CAGTSGQSTDTQYF
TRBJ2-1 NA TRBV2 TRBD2 TGTGCCAGCAGGACCGGGACTAGCGGTTACAATGAGCAGTTCTTC CASRTGTSGYNEQFF
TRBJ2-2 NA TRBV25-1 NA TGTGCCAGCAGTTCCATTTCAGGGGGGTACACCGGGGAGCTGTTTTTT CASSSISGGYTGELFF
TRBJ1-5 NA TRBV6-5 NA TGTGCCAGCAGATCCCTAGCGGGGCAGCGACAGCCCCAGCATTTT CASRSLAGQRQPQHF
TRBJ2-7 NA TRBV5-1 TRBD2 TGCGCCAGCAGCTTGGTGGTAGCGGGGGACTACGAGCAGTACTTC CASSLVVAGDYEQYF
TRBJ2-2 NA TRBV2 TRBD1 TGTGCCAGCGGACAGGGGCAGGTTCGGGCCGGGGAGCTGTTTTTT CASGQGQVRAGELFF
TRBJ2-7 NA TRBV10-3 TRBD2 TGTGCCATCAATACACCGTTCGCTAGCGGGGAGGCCTACGAGCAGTACTTC CAINTPFASGEAYEQYF
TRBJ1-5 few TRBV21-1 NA TGTGCCAGCAGCATACCCCCCCAGGGCCAGAGCCAGAGCAATCAGCCCCAGCATTTT CASSIPPQGQSQSNQPQHF
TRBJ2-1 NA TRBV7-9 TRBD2 TGTGCCAGCAGCTTAGGCGGGGGGGTTTCCTACAATGAGCAGTTCTTC CASSLGGGVSYNEQFF
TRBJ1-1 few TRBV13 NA TGTGCCAGCAGCCTGCCCCCCGGACAGAGCACTGAAGCTTTCTTT CASSLPPGQSTEAFF
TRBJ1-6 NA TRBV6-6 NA TGTGCCAGCAGTAACTATCGGACAGCGGATTCACCCCTCCACTTT CASSNYRTADSPLHF
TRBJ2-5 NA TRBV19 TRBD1 TGTGCCAGTAGCCGAAAGGGACAGGGACGGTCCTTAGAGACCCAGTACTTC CASSRKGQGRSLETQYF
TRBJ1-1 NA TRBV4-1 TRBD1 TGCGCCAGCAGCCAAGTTGGCAGGGGGATGAACACTGAAGCTTTCTTT CASSQVGRGMNTEAFF
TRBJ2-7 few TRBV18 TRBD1 TGTGCCAGCTCATCACAGGGGGCATCCTACGAGCAGTACTTC CASSSQGASYEQYF
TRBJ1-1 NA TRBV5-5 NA TGTGCCAGCAGCTTGGCGACAACCCGAAAGAACACTGAAGCTTTCTTT CASSLATTRKNTEAFF
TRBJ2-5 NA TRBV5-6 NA TGTGCCAGCAGCTTCGGCAGCGAAGAGACCCAGTACTTC CASSFGSEETQYF
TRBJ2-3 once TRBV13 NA TGTGCCAGCAGCCCCCCTCGGGTCTATGCGCAGTATTTT CASSPPRVYAQYF
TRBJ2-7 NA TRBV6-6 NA TGTGCCAGCAGGACTCTTGGCGAGCAGTACTTC CASRTLGEQYF
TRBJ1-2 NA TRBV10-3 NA TGTGCCATCGGGTTAACGGCAGGGGCCTATGGCTACACCTTC CAIGLTAGAYGYTF
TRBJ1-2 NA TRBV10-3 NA TGTGCCATCAGAAGACAGGAAAACTATGGCTACACCTTC CAIRRQENYGYTF
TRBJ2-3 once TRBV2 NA TGTGCCAGCAGTGGGACAGGCGGGAGGTTATATACGCAGTATTTT CASSGTGGRLYTQYF